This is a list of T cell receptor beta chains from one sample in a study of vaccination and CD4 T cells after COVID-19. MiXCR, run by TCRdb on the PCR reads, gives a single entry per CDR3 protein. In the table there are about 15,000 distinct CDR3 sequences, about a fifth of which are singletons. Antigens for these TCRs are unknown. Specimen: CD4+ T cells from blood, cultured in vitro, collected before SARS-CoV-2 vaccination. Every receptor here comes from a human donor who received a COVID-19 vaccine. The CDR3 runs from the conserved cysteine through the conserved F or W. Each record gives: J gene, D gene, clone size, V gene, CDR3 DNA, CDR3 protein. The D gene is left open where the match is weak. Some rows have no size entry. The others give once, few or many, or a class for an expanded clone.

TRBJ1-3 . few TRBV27 TGTGCCAGCAGAGAGGGGGCTGGAAACACCATATATTTT CASREGAGNTIYF
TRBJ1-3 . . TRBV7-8 TGTGCCAGCAGCTTGGGGGCCGTCACCTCTGGAAACACCATATATTTT CASSLGAVTSGNTIYF
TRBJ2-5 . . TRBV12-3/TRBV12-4 TGTGCCAGCGGCGAGGGCTTATCTGATGAGACCCAGTACTTC CASGEGLSDETQYF
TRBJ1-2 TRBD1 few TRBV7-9 TGTGCCAGCAGCTTATCACAGGGGGAGGGACGGTATGGCTACACCTTC CASSLSQGEGRYGYTF
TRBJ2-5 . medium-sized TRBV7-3 TGTGCCAGCAGCTTCCCGGGGGAGACCCAGTACTTC CASSFPGETQYF
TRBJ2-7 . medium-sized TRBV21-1 TGTGCCAGCAGCGCCCGTCCTTCCCTGAGGAACGAGCAGTACTTC CASSARPSLRNEQYF
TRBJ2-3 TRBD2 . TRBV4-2 TGTGCCAGCAGCCAACAGGCGGGGGGGACCGATACGCAGTATTTT CASSQQAGGTDTQYF
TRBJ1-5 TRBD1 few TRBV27 TGTGCCATCACAGGGGAACAGCCCCAGCATTTT CAITGEQPQHF
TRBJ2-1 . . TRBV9 TGTGCCAGCAGCGTAGCGCCGGGTACCTACAATGAGCAGTTCTTC CASSVAPGTYNEQFF
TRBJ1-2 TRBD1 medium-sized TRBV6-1 TGTGCCAGCAGTCGACAGGGGGCTGGTGGCTACACCTTC CASSRQGAGGYTF
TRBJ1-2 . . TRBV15 TGTGCCACCAGCAGACCCGGCAGGGCCGACTATGGCTACACCTTC CATSRPGRADYGYTF
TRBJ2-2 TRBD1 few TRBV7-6 TGTGCCAGCAGCTTGGGACAGTTCTCCGGGGAGCTGTTTTTT CASSLGQFSGELFF
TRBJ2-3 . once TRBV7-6 TGTGCCAGCAGCCATGGTCGTGGAGATACGCAGTATTTT CASSHGRGDTQYF
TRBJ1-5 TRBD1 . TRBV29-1 TGCAGCGTCGGACAGGGGGCGAATCAGCCCCAGCATTTT CSVGQGANQPQHF
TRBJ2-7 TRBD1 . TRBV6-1 TGTGCCAGCAGGGGGGGACAGGGCGGGTACGAGCAGTACTTC CASRGGQGGYEQYF
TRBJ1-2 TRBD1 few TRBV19 TGTGCCAGTAGTAGCCGAGGCCCGGGACAGGGTATGGGCTACACCTTC CASSSRGPGQGMGYTF
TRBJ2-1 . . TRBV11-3 TGTGCCAGCAGCTTGGCAAGAAATGGTGAGCAGTTCTTC CASSLARNGEQFF
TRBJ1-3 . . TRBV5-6 TGTGCCAGCAGCTCCCTCCAGCAATCTACTGGAAACACCATATATTTT CASSSLQQSTGNTIYF
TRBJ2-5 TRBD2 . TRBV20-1 TGCAGTGCTACGGGACTAGCGGGGGGGGAAGAGACCCAGTACTTC CSATGLAGGEETQYF
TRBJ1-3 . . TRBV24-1 TGTGCCACCAGTGATGGACCGTACTCTGGAAACACCATATATTTT CATSDGPYSGNTIYF
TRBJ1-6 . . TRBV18 TGTGCCAGCTCACCATCGTTCGGGGAAATTTCACCCCTCCACTTT CASSPSFGEISPLHF
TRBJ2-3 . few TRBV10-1 TGCGCCAGCGGTACAGGGCTACTCCCTAGCACAGATACGCAGTATTTT CASGTGLLPSTDTQYF
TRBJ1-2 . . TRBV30 TGTGCCTGCGCCAGCCATGGCTACACCTTC CACASHGYTF
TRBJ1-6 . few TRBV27 TGTGCCAGCAGCCCACGTTGGTCCGAGCGCTATAATTCACCCCTCCACTTT CASSPRWSERYNSPLHF
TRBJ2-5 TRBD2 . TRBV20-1 TGCAGTGTTGCAACTAGCGGGGGGGCGGAGACCCAGTACTTC CSVATSGGAETQYF
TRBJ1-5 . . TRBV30 TGTGCCTGGAGTGTACGGGGGCTTCAGCCCCAGCATTTT CAWSVRGLQPQHF
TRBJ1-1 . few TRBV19 TGTGCCAGTAGTATGAGAACGGCGTTCTCGACTGAAGCTTTCTTT CASSMRTAFSTEAFF
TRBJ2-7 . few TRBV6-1 TGTGCCAGCAGTCATTTGGACAGCTCCTACGAGCAGTACTTC CASSHLDSSYEQYF
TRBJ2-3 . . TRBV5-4 TGTGCCAGCAGCTTGGCCCCAACTCGCCTGGCGGGGTCGGTAGATACGCAGTATTTT CASSLAPTRLAGSVDTQYF
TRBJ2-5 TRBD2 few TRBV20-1 TGCAGTGCTAGAGATTGGCGTAGCGGGGGGGGGTACCAAGAGACCCAGTACTTC CSARDWRSGGGYQETQYF
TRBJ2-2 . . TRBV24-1 TGTGCCACCCCAGGGTGTATCGCGAACACCGGGGAGCTGTTTTTT CATPGCIANTGELFF
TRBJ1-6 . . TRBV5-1 TGCGCCAGCAGCGCCACCTATAATTCACCCCTCCACTTT CASSATYNSPLHF
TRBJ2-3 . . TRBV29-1 TGCAGCTTCACTCTTTCCGGGCCTAGCACAGATACGCAGTATTTT CSFTLSGPSTDTQYF
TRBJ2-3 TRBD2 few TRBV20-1 TGCAGTGCTAGAGTGCGGGGGAAAACAGATACGCAGTATTTT CSARVRGKTDTQYF
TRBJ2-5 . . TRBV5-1 TGCGCCAGCAGCTTGGCTCTAGCGAGGGGGGGGACCCAGTACTTC CASSLALARGGTQYF
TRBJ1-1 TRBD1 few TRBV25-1 TGTGCCAGCAGTGAATGGCAGGGGGGGAACACTGAAGCTTTCTTT CASSEWQGGNTEAFF
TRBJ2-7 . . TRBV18 TGTGCCAGCTCACAGGGGGAGGACTCCTACGAGCAGTACTTC CASSQGEDSYEQYF
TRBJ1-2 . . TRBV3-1 TGTGCCAGCAGCCTCCCGGGACATACGGGCTATGGCTACACCTTC CASSLPGHTGYGYTF
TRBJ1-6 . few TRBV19 TGTGCCAGTAGTATAGTCATACCTTCAGGGAATTCACCCCTCCACTTT CASSIVIPSGNSPLHF
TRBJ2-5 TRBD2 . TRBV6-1 TGTGCCAGCACCGAAGGTTGGAGTAGCGGGGCAGCGGAGACCCAGTACTTC CASTEGWSSGAAETQYF
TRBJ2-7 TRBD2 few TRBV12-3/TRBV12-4 TGTGCCAGCAGTTTAGTGGGGGGGGAAAGCTCCTACGAGCAGTACTTC CASSLVGGESSYEQYF
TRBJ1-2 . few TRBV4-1 TGCGCCAGCAGCCAAGCGTCCGGCCCGTATGGCTACACCTTC CASSQASGPYGYTF
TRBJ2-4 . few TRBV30 TGTGCCTGGAGTGTACTTGGAGGGGGGGTAGCCAAAAACATTCAGTACTTC CAWSVLGGGVAKNIQYF
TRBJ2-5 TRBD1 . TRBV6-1 TGTGCCAGCAGCCCGGACAGGTTTCAGACCCAGTACTTC CASSPDRFQTQYF
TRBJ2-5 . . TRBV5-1 TGCGCCAGCAGCTTGGGCGGGGCGGGGGCCCAAGAGACCCAGTACTTC CASSLGGAGAQETQYF
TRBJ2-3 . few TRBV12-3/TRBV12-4 TGTGCCAGCAGGTGGGGCACAGATACGCAGTATTTT CASRWGTDTQYF
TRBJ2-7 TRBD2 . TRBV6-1 TGTGCCAGCAGTGAAGGTCCGGTAGCGGGGATAACCTACGAGCAGTACTTC CASSEGPVAGITYEQYF
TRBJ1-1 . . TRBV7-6 TGTGCCGGCAGCTCCCTCAAAGACACTGAAGCTTTCTTT CAGSSLKDTEAFF
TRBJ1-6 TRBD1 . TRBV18 TGTGCCAGCTCACCGGACAGGGTGGGTAATTCACCCCTCCACTTT CASSPDRVGNSPLHF
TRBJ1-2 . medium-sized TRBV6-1 TGTGCCAGCAGTGAAGAGGGGGGGTCGACTTTCGGCTACACCTTC CASSEEGGSTFGYTF